These 23 T cell receptor beta chains came from one sample sequenced in a study of T cell repertoires in cytomegalovirus infection. Antigens for these TCRs are unknown. TCRdb itself ran the reads through MiXCR, one entry per CDR3 protein. The table has approximately 120,000 distinct CDR3 sequences, 32% seen once. The sequencing here drew on CD8+ T cells from cultured PBMCs, taken from culture after CMV antigen stimulation. These receptors came from a human donor in good health (CMV status not recorded). Some clones in this sample may be carry-over from other donors' samples.

DNA of the CDR3: TGTGCCAGCAGCGTAGGTCAGCGGAACTATGGCTACACCTTC. It yields the protein CASSVGQRNYGYTF. The chain has TRBV9 and TRBJ1-2; no clear D. CDR3 size: 14 residues. V was shortened by 0 bases and J by 2 bases, with 8 bases between the two germline ends. CDR1 is SGDLS and CDR2 is YYNGEE in the germline V gene.

V is TRBV11-2 and J is TRBJ2-7, with 10 bases lining up with TRBD1. Per the germline V gene, CDR1 is SGHAT and CDR2 is FQNNGV. V shed 5 bases and J 3 bases; nucleotides not matched to a gene: 7. CDR3 length: 15 residues. CDR3 protein: CASSPRRTGGYEQYF. The CDR3 DNA follows: TGTGCCAGCAGCCCGAGGAGGACAGGGGGCTACGAGCAGTACTTC.

This sequence joins TRBV7-8 and TRBJ1-6; D unresolved. The length of the CDR3 is 12 residues. Trimming left V 3 bases short and J 10 bases short, with 7 bases between. Germline V CDR1 and CDR2: SGHVS, FQNEAQ. CDR3 sequence reads: CASSLSNSPLHF. The DNA for the CDR3 is TGTGCCAGCAGCTTGTCGAACTCACCCCTCCACTTT.

There are a few counts of this clonotype. This chain joins TRBV4-1 and TRBJ2-7; TRBD2 might be the D (7 bases). The CDR3 has 15 residues. V lost 4 bases, J lost 4 bases, and 17 bases lay in between. CDR1 is MGHRA and CDR2 is YSYEKL in the germline V gene. CDR3 sequence reads: CASSPGRGGGYEQYF. The CDR3 nucleotides read TGCGCCAGCAGCCCTGGGAGGGGGGGTGGGTACGAGCAGTACTTC.

The chain uses TRBV27 and TRBJ1-3; D ambiguous. The CDR3 covers 12 residues. The germline CDR1 and CDR2 sequences are MNHEY and SMNVEV (reference sequence). Between the trimmed V and J ends, which lost 8 bases and 3 bases, there was a span of 8 bases. The CDR3 spells CASSRHGNTIYF. Written as DNA, the CDR3 is TGTGCCAGCTCCCGCCATGGAAACACCATATATTTT.

Remarks on this clonotype: An end of the junction does not agree with germline; a read error may underlie this. The chain employs TRBV2 and TRBJ2-5, with D possibly matching TRBD2 (5 bases). Germline loops: CDR1 SNHLY, CDR2 FYNNEI. This CDR3 is 11 amino acids long. The CDR3 spells CASSEARVADF. The CDR3 region has the DNA TGTGCCAGCAGTGAAGCGAGGGTGGCCGACTTC.

This clonotype came up a few times. One end of the junction fails to match germline, which may point to a read error. The V and J genes are TRBV6-6 and TRBJ2-3; perhaps TRBD1 as D (7 bases). CDR1 and CDR2 from the germline V gene are MNHNY and SVGAGI (reference sequence). This CDR3 has 14 amino acids. CDR3: CASSYLIGGGAFLF. The CDR3 nucleotides are TGTGCCAGCAGTTACTTAATCGGAGGGGGCGCTTTCCTTTTT.

This clonotype was counted only a few times. The chain is built from TRBV11-2 and TRBJ2-5, with 10 bases aligning to TRBD2. V shed 4 bases, J shed 5 bases, and the junction held 10 bases outside the gene matches. The CDR3 has 16 residues. Germline V gene lookup returns CDR1 SGHAT and CDR2 FQNNGV. Here the CDR3 reads CASSSWPSGGGETQYF. CDR3 DNA sequence: TGTGCCAGCAGCTCATGGCCTAGCGGGGGAGGTGAGACCCAGTACTTC.

The chain employs TRBV12-3 or TRBV12-4 and TRBJ2-1, with 7 bases fitting TRBD2. This CDR3 contains 16 residues. V lost 6 bases and J lost 4; bases outside the gene matches: 12. The CDR3 reads CASSPPGSGEYNEQFF. The CDR3, as DNA: TGTGCCAGCAGCCCGCCCGGGAGCGGGGAATACAATGAGCAGTTCTTC.

The rearrangement uses TRBV12-3 or TRBV12-4 and TRBJ1-1; the D gene is possibly TRBD1 (5 bases). The V gene lost 6 bases and the J gene lost 5 bases, with 10 bases spanning the gap. The CDR3 loop spans 12 amino acids. This chain's CDR3 is CASRDPGTEAFF. In nucleotides, the CDR3 is TGTGCCAGCAGGGACCCAGGGACTGAAGCTTTCTTT.

The chain combines TRBV7-6 with TRBJ1-2; 8 positions agree with TRBD1. The J segment lost 6 bases and the V segment lost 1 base, leaving 7 bases of the junction unmatched. The CDR3 sequence is 15 residues long. CDR1 SGHVS and CDR2 FNYEAQ come from the germline V gene. The CDR3 DNA reads as TGTGCCAGCAGCTTAGTGGCAGGGGGCGGGGATGGCTACACCTTC. Translating gives CASSLVAGGGDGYTF.

CDR3 nucleotides: TGTGCCAGCAGTGACGGGCCCTCCTATAATTCACCCCTCCACTTT. Translation gives CASSDGPSYNSPLHF. V usage is TRBV6-1 and J usage is TRBJ1-6; the D is unclear. Deletions cut 3 bases from V and 0 bases from J, with 6 bases between. The CDR3 length is 15 residues. Germline CDR1 reads MNHNS; CDR2 reads SASEGT.

The chain is built from TRBV7-3 and TRBJ2-7; possible D gene TRBD2, 7 bases. Between the trimmed V and J ends, which lost 5 bases and 5 bases, there was a span of 19 bases. The CDR3 spans 15 residues. In germline, CDR1 is SGHTA, CDR2 FQGTGA. CDR3 protein: CASSPRGGGLDEQYF. CDR3 nucleotide sequence: TGTGCCAGCAGCCCCAGAGGGGGGGGCCTGGACGAGCAGTACTTC.

V is TRBV6-2 or TRBV6-3 and J is TRBJ2-1; TRBD1 matches 10 bases. This CDR3 contains 14 residues. Germline CDR1 reads MNHEY; CDR2 reads SVGEGT. The trim removed 8 bases at V and 7 bases at J, leaving 8 bases unmatched. The CDR3 bases are TGTGCCAGCGGACAGGGGGAAGGATTGAATGAGCAGTTCTTC. Protein product: CASGQGEGLNEQFF.

In this sample, this clonotype turned up a few times. The chain couples TRBV7-2 to TRBJ2-7; no clear D. Germline V gene data show CDR1 as SGHTA and CDR2 as FQGNSA. The CDR3 is 13 amino acids. V was cut by 5 bases and J by 4 bases, with 12 bases left in between. The CDR3: CASSEGLLYEQYF. CDR3 nucleotides: TGTGCCAGCAGCGAAGGGTTATTGTACGAGCAGTACTTC.

V usage is TRBV20-1 and J usage is TRBJ2-5; 13 nucleotides agree with TRBD2. The CDR3 is 18 amino acids. J gave up 5 bases and V 0 bases, and 12 bases lay outside the gene matches. Germline V gene sequence: CDR1 DFQATT, CDR2 SNEGSKA (reference sequence). The CDR3 loop is CSARDRGLAGAVWETQYF. The CDR3 DNA follows: TGCAGTGCTAGAGATCGCGGACTAGCGGGGGCGGTTTGGGAGACCCAGTACTTC.

The CDR3 region is CASSLVGTYNEQFF. CDR3 nucleotide sequence: TGTGCCAGCAGCTTAGTGGGGACTTACAATGAGCAGTTCTTC. The J gene is TRBJ2-1, the V gene TRBV7-6; D possibly corresponds to TRBD2 (6 bases). Germline CDR1 reads SGHVS; CDR2 reads FNYEAQ. Trimming cost V 1 base and J 4 bases, with 8 bases left between them. The CDR3 consists of 14 residues.

V is TRBV29-1 and J is TRBJ2-3; D may be TRBD2 (5 bases). Trimming stripped 3 bases from V and 2 bases from J, with 24 bases between. Germline values: CDR1 SQVTM, CDR2 ANQGSEA. This CDR3 region has 18 residues. The chain's CDR3 is CSVEISGLEVYPTDTQYF. The CDR3, as DNA: TGCAGCGTTGAGATCTCGGGGTTGGAAGTATACCCCACAGATACGCAGTATTTT.

There are many counts of this clonotype. The rearrangement uses TRBV6-1 and TRBJ2-5; D remains unclear. In germline, CDR1 is MNHNS, CDR2 SASEGT. The ends were cut back, 4 bases at V and 0 bases at J, with 12 bases in the middle. The CDR3 loop spans 15 amino acids. The chain's CDR3 is CASSVGVNNQETQYF. CDR3 nucleotides: TGTGCCAGCAGTGTTGGGGTGAATAACCAAGAGACCCAGTACTTC.

The chain links TRBV7-8 to TRBJ1-6; a possible D gene is TRBD1 (5 bases). Germline V gene data show CDR1 as SGHVS and CDR2 as FQNEAQ. Trimming left V 2 bases short and J 4 bases short, with 12 bases between. The CDR3 loop spans 16 amino acids. The CDR3 nucleotides are TGTGCCAGCAGCTTATGGGGACCCGGGTATAATTCACCCCTCCACTTT. Protein: CASSLWGPGYNSPLHF.

This clonotype showed up just a few times. The chain links TRBV7-9 to TRBJ1-1, with D uncertain. The germline gives CDR1 SEHNR, CDR2 FQNEAQ (reference sequence). V was cut by 2 bases and J by 1 base, with 14 bases left in between. The CDR3 runs to 16 residues. CDR3 amino acids: CASSLSYGLANTEAFF. The CDR3 bases are TGTGCCAGCAGCTTAAGTTACGGGCTGGCGAACACTGAAGCTTTCTTT. The variable domain in full, completed from reference TRBV7-9 and TRBJ1-1, reads DTGVSQNPRHKITKRGQNVTFRCDPISEHNRLYWYRQTLGQGPEFLTYFQNEAQLEKSRLLSDRFSAERPKGSFSTLEIQRTEQGDSAMYLCASSLSYGLANTEAFFGQGTRLTVV.

The chain combines TRBV6-1 with TRBJ2-5; D is uncertain. CDR1 is MNHNS and CDR2 is SASEGT in the germline V gene. This CDR3 has 13 residues. The V end lost 1 base, the J end lost 4 bases, and 7 bases lay between the germline ends. The CDR3 DNA is TGTGCCAGCAGTGAAGAGGTGGGAGAGACCCAGTACTTC. Protein product: CASSEEVGETQYF.

CDR3 sequence (DNA): TGTGCCAGCAGCGTCATGGACGGGACCTACGAGCAGTACTTC. It translates to CASSVMDGTYEQYF. This rearrangement joins TRBV9 to TRBJ2-7, with D maybe TRBD2 (5 bases). V was cut by 2 bases and J by 2 bases, with 11 bases left in between. From germline, CDR1 is SGDLS and CDR2 YYNGEE. The CDR3 runs 14 residues. The complete variable domain, with remaining parts taken from reference TRBV9 and TRBJ2-7, reads DSGVTQTPKHLITATGQRVTLRCSPRSGDLSVYWYQQSLDQGLQFLIQYYNGEERAKGNILERFSAQQFPDLHSELNLSSLELGDSALYFCASSVMDGTYEQYFGPGTRLTVT.